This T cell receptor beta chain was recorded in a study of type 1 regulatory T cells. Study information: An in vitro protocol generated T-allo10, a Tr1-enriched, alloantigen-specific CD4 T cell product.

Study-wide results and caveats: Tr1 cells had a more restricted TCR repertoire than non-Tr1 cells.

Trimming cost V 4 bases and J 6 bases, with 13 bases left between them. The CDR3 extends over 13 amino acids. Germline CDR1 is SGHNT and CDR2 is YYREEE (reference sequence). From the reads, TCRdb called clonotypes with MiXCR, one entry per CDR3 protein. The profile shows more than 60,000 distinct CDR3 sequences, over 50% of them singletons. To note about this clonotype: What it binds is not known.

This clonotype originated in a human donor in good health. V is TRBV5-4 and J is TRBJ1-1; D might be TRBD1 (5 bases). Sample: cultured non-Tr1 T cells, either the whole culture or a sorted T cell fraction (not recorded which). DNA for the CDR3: TGTGCCAGCAGCGTGGCATGGGGGTCTGAAGCTTTCTTT. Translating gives CASSVAWGSEAFF.